A selection of T cell receptor beta chains follows, all from one sample in a study of shared clonotypes between healthy human individuals. TCRdb keeps only in-frame clones here, not all; method: immunoSEQ multiplex PCR. The repertoire holds 950,000 to 1,300,000 clones, with around 75% as singletons. Sequencing used memory CD4+ T cells sorted from blood. The receptors were sampled from a man between 18 and 29 years old in good health. Each CDR3 is given with its conserved first and last residue. D genes are given only for firm matches. The size entry is marked missing in some rows and otherwise reads once, few, many or a size class.

J	V	size	length	D	CDR3	DNA
TRBJ1-6	TRBV30	-	15	-	CAWSVKGTYNSPLHF	TGTGCCTGGAGTGTAAAGGGAACCTATAATTCACCCCTCCACTTT
TRBJ2-3	TRBV7-2	-	15	-	CASSLGGSRTDTQYF	TGTGCCAGCAGCTTAGGGGGGTCTCGCACAGATACGCAGTATTTT
TRBJ2-7	TRBV15	-	15	-	CATSSSSAPSYEQYF	TGTGCCACCAGCTCCAGTTCGGCCCCGTCCTACGAGCAGTACTTC
TRBJ1-2	TRBV6-5	-	15	TRBD1	CASSYRTGRNYGYTF	TGTGCCAGCAGTTACCGGACAGGGCGGAACTATGGCTACACCTTC
TRBJ2-2	TRBV11-2	few	15	TRBD1	CASSPVQGRTGELFF	TGTGCCAGCAGCCCTGTACAGGGGCGCACCGGGGAGCTGTTTTTT
TRBJ1-3	TRBV7-2	few	14	-	CASSLPGPGNTIYF	TGTGCCAGCAGCTTACCGGGGCCTGGAAACACCATATATTTT
TRBJ2-3	TRBV7-9	-	14	-	CASSVAGTPDTQYF	TGTGCCAGCAGCGTCGCTGGGACACCAGATACGCAGTATTTT
TRBJ1-5	TRBV6-5	-	14	-	CASSYGGGNQPQHF	TGTGCCAGCAGTTATGGGGGTGGCAATCAGCCCCAGCATTTT
TRBJ2-1	TRBV7-2	once	16	TRBD1	CASSLEDRGLYNEQFF	TGTGCCAGCAGCTTAGAGGACAGGGGGCTTTACAATGAGCAGTTCTTC
TRBJ2-1	TRBV6-6	-	12	-	CASSASAPEQFF	TGTGCCAGCAGTGCTTCGGCGCCTGAGCAGTTCTTC
TRBJ1-5	TRBV11-2	few	15	-	CASSRMTGSNQPQHF	TGTGCCAGCAGCCGTATGACGGGAAGCAATCAGCCCCAGCATTTT
TRBJ1-2	TRBV19	-	15	TRBD1	CASRYTGQPNYGYTF	TGTGCCAGTAGGTACACGGGACAGCCAAACTATGGCTACACCTTC
TRBJ1-6	TRBV6-6	-	16	-	CASRRLEGPYNSPLHF	TGTGCCAGCAGGCGACTCGAGGGCCCTTATAATTCACCCCTCCACTTT
TRBJ1-1	TRBV7-8	once	14	-	CASSIPGPDTEAFF	TGTGCCAGCAGCATCCCGGGCCCGGACACTGAAGCTTTCTTT
TRBJ2-3	TRBV9	-	12	-	CASSLSQGWQYF	TGTGCCAGCAGCCTATCCCAGGGCTGGCAGTATTTT
TRBJ2-7	TRBV18	-	15	TRBD2	CASSPSGGGSYEQYF	TGTGCCAGCTCACCAAGCGGCGGGGGGAGCTACGAGCAGTACTTC
TRBJ1-1	TRBV7-9	-	14	TRBD1	CASSQGQLNTEAFF	TGTGCCAGCAGCCAGGGACAGTTGAACACTGAAGCTTTCTTT
TRBJ2-7	TRBV6-6	-	12	-	CASSEDHYEQYF	TGTGCCAGCAGCGAGGACCACTACGAGCAGTACTTC
TRBJ1-1	TRBV18	many	14	TRBD1	CASSPGQDSTEAFF	TGTGCCAGCTCACCTGGACAGGACTCCACTGAAGCTTTCTTT
TRBJ2-3	TRBV7-9	many	16	-	CASSLVWTSRTDTQYF	TGTGCCAGCAGCTTGGTTTGGACTTCGAGAACAGATACGCAGTATTTT
TRBJ1-3	TRBV5-1	-	16	-	CASSLAPGAVGNTIYF	TGCGCCAGCAGCTTGGCCCCAGGGGCCGTTGGAAACACCATATATTTT
TRBJ2-7	TRBV7-6	-	11	-	CASSNSYEQYF	TGTGCCAGCAGCAACAGCTACGAGCAGTACTTC
TRBJ1-6	TRBV5-1	-	14	TRBD1	CASRRDRGNSPLHF	TGCGCCAGCAGAAGGGACAGGGGAAATTCACCCCTCCACTTT
TRBJ2-6	TRBV5-1	-	13	-	CASSFSGANVLTF	TGCGCCAGCAGCTTCTCTGGGGCCAACGTCCTGACTTTC
TRBJ2-2	TRBV5-1	-	17	-	CASSWPEKGHLTGELFF	TGCGCCAGCAGCTGGCCCGAGAAGGGACACCTCACCGGGGAGCTGTTTTTT
TRBJ2-7	TRBV7-9	-	13	-	CASSLIDGYEQYF	TGTGCCAGCAGCTTAATTGATGGCTACGAGCAGTACTTC
TRBJ2-7	TRBV6-1	-	14	TRBD1	CASSDRGRGNEQYF	TGTGCCAGCAGTGACAGGGGGCGAGGAAACGAGCAGTACTTC
TRBJ2-1	TRBV10-2	once	15	TRBD2	CANPRLAGGRDEQFF	TGCGCCAACCCCCGACTAGCGGGAGGTCGCGATGAGCAGTTCTTC
TRBJ1-2	TRBV28	-	13	TRBD1	CASSLPGTGTDTF	TGTGCCAGCAGTTTACCCGGGACAGGGACTGACACCTTC
TRBJ2-1	TRBV2	-	14	-	CATGGSSSYNEQFF	TGTGCCACCGGGGGTTCGAGCTCCTACAATGAGCAGTTCTTC
TRBJ2-1	TRBV6-1	-	15	-	CASTEGGSPYNEQFF	TGTGCCAGCACCGAAGGGGGGTCCCCCTACAATGAGCAGTTCTTC
TRBJ1-3	TRBV6-1	-	14	-	CASKRPSSGNTIYF	TGTGCCAGCAAACGGCCTTCCTCTGGAAACACCATATATTTT
TRBJ2-5	TRBV4-3	-	15	-	CASSQDHASSGTQYF	TGCGCCAGCAGCCAAGATCATGCCTCGTCGGGGACCCAGTACTTC
TRBJ2-3	TRBV6-6	few	15	TRBD1	CASSYGTGGTDTQYF	TGTGCCAGCAGTTACGGGACAGGGGGCACAGATACGCAGTATTTT
TRBJ1-1	TRBV21-1	-	16	-	CASSTRQKGENTEAFF	TGTGCCAGCAGCACGCGACAGAAAGGGGAGAACACTGAAGCTTTCTTT
TRBJ2-6	TRBV9	-	18	TRBD1	CASSVATGTGAGANVLTF	TGTGCCAGCAGCGTAGCTACGGGGACAGGGGCTGGGGCCAACGTCCTGACTTTC
TRBJ2-7	TRBV7-8	-	15	-	CASSLAGTFSYEQYF	TGTGCCAGCAGCTTAGCCGGGACCTTCTCCTACGAGCAGTACTTC
TRBJ1-2	TRBV19	-	13	-	CASSPPVNYGYTF	TGTGCCAGTAGTCCCCCGGTTAACTATGGCTACACCTTC
TRBJ1-5	TRBV6-4	-	14	TRBD1	CASSDSAGGWPQHF	TGTGCCAGCAGTGACTCGGCAGGGGGATGGCCCCAGCATTTT
TRBJ2-1	TRBV7-2	-	15	-	CASSHDGGAYNEQFF	TGTGCCAGCAGCCACGACGGGGGTGCCTACAATGAGCAGTTCTTC